The table lists the clone carrying this TCR beta chain with many counts. Its specificity is not known. Per germline, CDR1 DFQATT and CDR2 SNEGSKA (reference sequence). Trimming pared 0 bases from V and 5 bases from J, leaving 15 bases between. The length of the CDR3 is 15 residues. This sample stems from a study of neurological immune-mediated disorders. Turning to the study itself: The roughly 34 patients with multiple sclerosis comprised some 30 relapsing-remitting cases and 3 secondary progressive cases. The study's findings and limits: HTLV-1-associated myelopathy ranked highest for TCR clonal expansion and multiple sclerosis lowest, beneath healthy controls.

Each CDR3 protein is one row after TCRdb ran MiXCR on the 5' RACE reads. The table includes tens of thousands of distinct CDR3 sequences, 5% to 5.5% detected once. The chain employs TRBV20-1 and TRBJ2-3, with a weak D call TRBD1 (6 bases). The sequence came from a woman aged 25-40 years with multiple sclerosis. Source material: PBMCs. The CDR3 region is CSARDQGSVQDTQYF. The CDR3 DNA follows: TGCAGTGCTAGAGATCAGGGGTCAGTGCAAGATACGCAGTATTTT.